The sequence of this TCR beta chain was determined in a study of shared clonotypes between healthy human individuals (TCRdb year 2020). For context, the study as a whole: The cohort comprised two women and a few men aged 18 to 49 years. For each donor, CD4 naive and CD4 memory were each run on three plates, CD8 naive on two plates, and CD8 memory on one plate. The study deeply sequenced blood TCR repertoires of five healthy adults to estimate repertoire size and the extent of clonotype sharing between individuals. Libraries were prepared and TCR repertoires were sequenced by different laboratories using diverse techniques, in order to increase sequencing depth and limit assay-specific biases. Leukapheresis yielded between about 0.94 and 8.9 billion PBMCs per donor. The study at large found these results: Because the study included only a small number of donors, the genetic and exposure-history diversity represented was limited. Pairwise subsampling indicated that sequencing depth was expected to affect the degree of clonotype sharing among donors. Roughly 5% of naive CD4, 3.5% of naive CD8, approximately 2% of memory CD4, and less than 0.45% of memory CD8 clonotypes were shared across several donors. Sampling was limited to blood, and TCR repertoires in tissue likely differ from TCR repertoires in blood. Larger estimated clonotype richness was generally found for naive subsets than for memory subsets. Compared with non-shared clonotypes, the clonotypes found in all four sorted-subset donors had higher generation probabilities. Even with the large sequencing depth, rarefaction of the sorted-subset datasets indicated that sequencing was incomplete.

The germline ends are 10 bases apart after V is trimmed by 2 bases and J by 0 bases. The CDR3 contains 15 residues, cysteine and phenylalanine counted. The only DNA kept is the CDR3, 45 bases in frame from the first base. In the germline V gene (reference sequence), CDR1 corresponds to SEHNR and CDR2 to FQNEAQ. Using the deep immunoSEQ assay, multiplex PCR amplified TCR CDR3 regions from genomic DNA. Extracted genomic DNA from each cell subset was distributed evenly across all wells of several immunoSEQ 96-well plates, and each plate was treated as a replicate. For sorted subsets, about 0.2 ug genomic DNA, equal to 25,000 to 35,000 T cell genomes, was loaded into each replicate PCR. Purified libraries were measured with a Qubit 3.0 fluorometer, size-checked on a Bioanalyzer 2100, and measured again with the KAPA Library Quantification kit. Every immunoSEQ 96-well plate was sequenced on a separate single-read 150-cycle Illumina NextSeq 550 flow cell. The authors' pipeline ran thus. Because the immunoSEQ output held only junctional sequences and lacked quality scores, the filtering could not match the filtering applied to full-length reads. To assign V/J genes and CDR3, sequences were annotated using PyIR, a Python wrapper for IgBLAST v1.9, with IMGT germline references. Reads with weak V/J assignments (E-value above 1e-6), missing CDR3, stop codons, out-of-frame junctions, or ambiguous translated residues were removed. V3J clonotypes were defined by identical inferred V gene, J gene, and CDR3 amino acid sequence. The percentage overlap between two repertoires was calculated by dividing the number of shared unique clonotypes by the size of the smaller repertoire. RTK rarefaction, the Chao1 estimator, and Recon v2.1 estimates of unobserved clonotypes were used to assess repertoire richness. Generation probabilities for all TCRbeta clonotypes obtained by the gDNA method from a handful of donors were computed using OLGA. TCRdb stores this immuneACCESS table with in-frame sequences only. Part of the clones is absent; in the studies checked, under half of the shortfall reflects unresolved V genes, and no reason is known for the rest. V and J calls and clone size come straight from that table; D and trimming were deduced from the DNA. In all, the sample holds 640,000 or so clones, and about two thirds of those were seen once. The top ten clones comprise around 2% of the sample.

Donors were healthy HIV-negative adults with no recently reported acute infections or vaccinations. Only Caucasian adults living in Nashville, Tennessee, USA were represented among the donors. CD4+ T cells were enriched by magnetic negative selection, after which naive cells were positively selected on CD45RA and the negative fraction was taken as the memory subset. Blood was obtained by leukapheresis, after which PBMCs were separated by Ficoll-Histopaque density gradient centrifugation and cryopreserved in liquid nitrogen vapor phase. Purity and quantity of every magnetically sorted T cell population were checked by analytical flow cytometry. Genomic DNA was isolated from every sorted fraction and measured by UV absorbance on a Nanodrop 2000c. About this clone: The antigen it binds to is not known. Base-call qualities are not available, and no considerably larger clone is one nucleotide away. This same CDR3 is encoded by further DNA sequences in the sample.

The sequence came from a woman between 25 and 40 years old in good health. The sequence links TRBV7-9 to TRBJ1-1; the D gene is perhaps TRBD1, on 6 matching bases. Material: memory CD4+ T cells sorted from blood. The sample's cell subset or site label, decoded: CD45RA-negative fraction. This receptor has the CDR3 CASSLKGGLNTEAFF. The bases are TGTGCCAGCAGCTTAAAGGGGGGACTGAACACTGAAGCTTTCTTT.